This TCR beta chain emerged from a study of T cell repertoires in cytomegalovirus infection. Whole-study context: Evidence of both CMV infection and a matching HLA type came from public TCR beta signatures.

The study, taken as a whole, reports: Summed public TCR beta family frequency identified CMV carriers bearing the relevant HLA.

TCRdb analysed the reads with MiXCR anew, one entry per CDR3 protein. The data hold about 830,000 distinct CDR3 sequences, with approximately 32% observed a single time. The CDR3 length is 15 residues. Germline loops: CDR1 SSHAT, CDR2 FNYEAQ (reference sequence). A remark on this clonotype: No antigen is known for it. A read error may produce the germline difference seen at one junction end.

This sequence was found in a human donor in good health (CMV status not recorded). Some clones in this sample may be carry-over from other donors' samples. The chain recombines TRBV7-7 with TRBJ2-5; TRBD2 might be the D (6 bases). Specimen: cultured CD8+ T cells from PBMCs, collected from culture after CMV antigen stimulation. CDR3 DNA: TGTGCTAGCAGCTTAGAGCTGCGGGGACAAGAGACCCAGTACTTC. Protein sequence: CASSLELRGQETQYF. The whole variable domain, filled in from reference TRBV7-7 and TRBJ2-5, reads GAGVSQSPRYKVTKRGQDVTLRCDPISSHATLYWYQQALGQGPEFLTYFNYEAQPDKSGLPSDRFSAERPEGSISTLTIQRTEQRDSAMYRCASSLELRGQETQYFGPGTRLLVL.